The 10 T cell receptor beta chains below come from one sample, sequenced in a study of blood T cell repertoires in COVID-19. The assay was immunoSEQ multiplex PCR, and TCRdb's table has in-frame clones only and misses some. The data contain 350,000 or so clones, roughly nine tenths of them seen just once; the ten biggest clones take up over 3.5%. Sequencing was done on a sample of peripheral blood. These receptors came from a woman aged 55-69 years with COVID-19, enrolled during active disease.

This sequence joins TRBV6-5 and TRBJ1-3; a weak D match, TRBD1 (5 bases). Germline V gene data show CDR1 as MNHEY and CDR2 as SVGAGI. CDR3 length: 15 amino acids. The V gene lost 5 bases and the J gene lost 4 bases, with 15 bases spanning the gap. The CDR3 nucleotides are TGTGCCAGCAGTAAACCCTCCGGGGGGGGAAACACCATATATTTT. As protein: CASSKPSGGGNTIYF.

The gene calls are TRBV7-9 and TRBJ1-1; D is unclear. With 1 base removed from V and 0 bases from J, the gap between germline ends came to 6 bases. This CDR3 contains 14 residues. Germline lookup yields CDR1 SEHNR and CDR2 FQNEAQ (reference sequence). The CDR3 sequence: CASSLEPVNTEAFF. CDR3 DNA sequence: TGTGCCAGCAGCTTAGAGCCTGTGAACACTGAAGCTTTCTTT.

This rearrangement joins TRBV6-5 to TRBJ2-3; no reliable D call. The CDR3 sequence is 14 residues long. CDR1 is MNHEY, CDR2 SVGAGI, per germline. V was clipped by 2 bases and J by 3 bases, with 9 bases between them. The CDR3 loop reads CASSYQWATDTQYF. CDR3 coding DNA: TGTGCCAGCAGTTACCAATGGGCGACAGATACGCAGTATTTT.

J is TRBJ1-2 and V is TRBV27; D gene uncertain. The CDR3 totals 15 residues. CDR1 MNHEY and CDR2 SMNVEV come from the germline V gene (reference sequence). V lost 5 bases and J lost 7, with 20 bases in between. CDR3 loop: CASSSGGFPLFGYTF. The CDR3 region has the DNA TGTGCCAGCAGTAGTGGCGGATTCCCATTGTTTGGCTACACCTTC.

This clone was recorded only once. CDR3 sequence (DNA): TGCGCCAGCAGCCAACAGCGGGCAAAAGAGACCCAGTACTTC. This codes for CASSQQRAKETQYF. This chain uses TRBV4-1 with TRBJ2-5, with D possibly matching TRBD2 (6 bases). Trimming shortened V by 2 bases and J by 3 bases, and 10 bases separated the two germline ends. Germline V CDR1 and CDR2: MGHRA, YSYEKL. This CDR3 spans 14 amino acids.

The V call is TRBV7-8, the J call TRBJ1-1; 9 bases agree with TRBD1. Losses at the gene ends were 5 bases for V and 4 bases for J; bases not matched to a gene: 8. Germline V gives CDR1 SGHVS, CDR2 FQNEAQ. The CDR3 runs 15 residues. The CDR3 protein is CASSLDRGSGTEAFF. The CDR3 DNA reads as TGTGCCAGCAGCCTGGACAGGGGATCTGGCACTGAAGCTTTCTTT.

This clone was detected only once. This chain connects TRBV4-1 to TRBJ1-1; D call uncertain. Germline loops: CDR1 MGHRA, CDR2 YSYEKL. The CDR3 has 13 residues. V lost 5 bases and J 4 bases, leaving 11 bases between the germline ends. The CDR3 spells CASSTDRSTEAFF. The DNA of the CDR3 is TGCGCCAGCAGCACGGATCGGAGCACTGAAGCTTTCTTT.

J is TRBJ2-7 and V is TRBV10-2, with D maybe TRBD1 (6 bases). The CDR3 runs to 15 residues. Germline V CDR1 and CDR2: WSHSY, SAAADI. Trimming took 5 bases from V and 2 from J, leaving 16 bases between them. The CDR3 loop is CASSHLTGLPYEQYF. The CDR3, as DNA: TGCGCCAGCAGTCACCTGACAGGCCTTCCCTACGAGCAGTACTTC.

This clone has more than one count but fewer than ten. This chain connects TRBV5-1 to TRBJ2-7; 7 positions agree with TRBD1. Trimming at V came to 5 bases and at J to 3 bases, leaving 5 bases not matched to a gene. CDR3 length equals 13 residues. Germline CDR1 SGHRS, CDR2 YFSETQ. The DNA for the CDR3 is TGCGCCAGCAGGCTGGGGACAGACTACGAGCAGTACTTC. This sequence encodes CASRLGTDYEQYF.

The CDR3 loop reads CASSPRAGQSTDGYTF. The CDR3 nucleotides read TGTGCCAGCAGCCCCCGGGCAGGGCAAAGCACGGATGGCTACACCTTC. V and J are TRBV7-8 and TRBJ1-2; tentative D call: TRBD1 (5 bases). Looked up from germline, CDR1 is SGHVS and CDR2 is FQNEAQ. This CDR3 contains 16 residues. V was trimmed by 5 bases and J by 6 bases, leaving 22 bases between them. Variable domain in full (rest from reference TRBV7-8 and TRBJ1-2): GAGVSQSPRYKVAKRGQDVALRCDPISGHVSLFWYQQALGQGPEFLTYFQNEAQLDKSGLPSDRFFAERPEGSVSTLKIQRTQQEDSAVYLCASSPRAGQSTDGYTFGSGTRLTVV.